These T cell receptor beta chains were read from a single sample in a study of cytomegalovirus exposure and HLA in healthy donors. Data came from immunoSEQ multiplex PCR; TCRdb stores just in-frame clones and leaves some out. The profile shows 80,000 to 95,000 clones, over 55% of them singletons. The sample consisted of PBMCs. Receptors originate from a woman younger than 45 in good health and CMV-seronegative. CDR3s leave out the opening cysteine and the closing phenylalanine or tryptophan. Each record gives: V gene, clone size, CDR3 protein. Only some rows state a clone size, as once, few, many or a class for expanded clones.

TRBV30	few	AWSVGGSNEYEQY
TRBV7-9	-	ASSLAILSQTEDYGYT
TRBV5-4	-	ASTPDRGRNEKLF
TRBV5-5	-	ASSLTGAGTEAF
TRBV19	-	ASSIEFPRREDTQY
TRBV10-3	few	AISESRTSGYNEQF
TRBV30	-	AWSPRLAGNNEQF
TRBV28	few	ASTGGRDASSYNEQF
TRBV19	few	ASSTPQTGGNQPQH
TRBV6-4	-	ASSEELAVHSYNEQF
TRBV27	-	ASSSEGYSNQPQH
TRBV5-1	few	ASSLVGQGVVNTEAF
TRBV14	once	ASSRRYRATEAF